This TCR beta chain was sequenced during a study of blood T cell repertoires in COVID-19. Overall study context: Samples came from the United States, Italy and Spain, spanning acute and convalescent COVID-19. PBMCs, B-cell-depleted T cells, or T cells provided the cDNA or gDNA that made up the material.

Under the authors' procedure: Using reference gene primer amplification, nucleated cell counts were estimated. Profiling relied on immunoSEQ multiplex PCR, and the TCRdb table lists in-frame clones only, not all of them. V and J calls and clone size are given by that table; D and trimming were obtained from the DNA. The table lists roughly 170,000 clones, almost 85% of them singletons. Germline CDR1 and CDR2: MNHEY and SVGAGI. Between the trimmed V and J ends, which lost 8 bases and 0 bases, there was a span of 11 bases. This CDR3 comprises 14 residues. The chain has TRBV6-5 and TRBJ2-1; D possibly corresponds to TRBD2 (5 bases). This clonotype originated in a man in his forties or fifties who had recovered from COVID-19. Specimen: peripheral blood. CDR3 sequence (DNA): TGTGCCAGCGGCACTGCGGGCTCCTACAATGAGCAGTTCTTC. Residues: CASGTAGSYNEQFF.